The next 8 T cell receptor beta chains were all read from a single sample in a study of neurological immune-mediated disorders. TCRdb processed the 5' RACE reads anew with MiXCR; each CDR3 protein has one entry. The repertoire holds some 43,000 distinct CDR3 sequences, roughly 13% seen once, with 9% in the top ten. Time point defined: longitudinal time-point 3. Sequences were obtained from PBMCs. The receptors here all came from a male donor with HTLV-1-associated myelopathy (HAM/TSP).

In this sample, this clonotype turned up many times. The chain has TRBV20-1 and TRBJ1-1, with D unresolved. With 6 bases removed from V and 4 bases from J, the gap between germline ends came to 18 bases. CDR3 length: 14 amino acids. The germline V gene encodes CDR1 DFQATT and CDR2 SNEGSKA (reference sequence). CDR3 amino acids: CSARNVGYPTEAFF. In DNA form, the CDR3 reads TGCAGTGCCAGAAACGTGGGGTATCCCACTGAAGCTTTCTTT.

This clonotype was seen repeatedly, ten times or more. CDR3 DNA: TGTGCCAGCAGTTTCCAAGACAGACTCTACGAGCAGTACTTC. It encodes CASSFQDRLYEQYF. The rearrangement joins TRBV27 to TRBJ2-7; weak D call: TRBD1 (5 bases). The CDR3 is made up of 14 amino acids. CDR1 and CDR2 from the germline V gene are MNHEY and SMNVEV (reference sequence). Between the trimmed V and J ends, which lost 3 bases and 3 bases, there was a span of 12 bases.

This clonotype was counted at least ten times. This rearrangement joins TRBV29-1 to TRBJ2-7; TRBD1 aligns across 8 bases. V gave up 6 bases and J gave up 3 bases; unmatched junction bases: 4. Germline V gene sequence: CDR1 SQVTM, CDR2 ANQGSEA. The CDR3 contains 12 residues. The chain's CDR3 is CSVVGQGYEQYF. CDR3 in DNA: TGCAGCGTCGTTGGACAGGGCTACGAGCAGTACTTC.

Ten or more counts support this clonotype. The chain recombines TRBV12-3 or TRBV12-4 with TRBJ2-5; D uncertain. Trimming took 1 base from V and 5 from J, leaving 8 bases between them. This CDR3 has 13 residues. CDR3 region: CASSLEGVETQYF. As DNA, the CDR3 is TGTGCCAGCAGTTTAGAGGGTGTCGAGACCCAGTACTTC.

The table lists this clonotype with a few counts. The chain carries TRBV27 and TRBJ1-2; D perhaps matches TRBD1 (5 bases). The CDR3 runs to 14 residues. In germline, CDR1 is MNHEY, CDR2 SMNVEV (reference sequence). V lost 3 bases and J lost 3, with 11 bases in between. CDR3 in DNA: TGTGCCAGCAGTTTTCGGGACCGCGACTATGGCTACACCTTC. Translation gives CASSFRDRDYGYTF.

In its sample, this clonotype was seen many times. The rearrangement links TRBV7-7 to TRBJ2-1, with D perhaps matching TRBD1 (6 bases). V gave up 5 bases and J gave up 4 bases, with 15 bases separating them. The CDR3 sequence is 15 residues long. CDR1 and CDR2 from the germline V gene are SSHAT and FNYEAQ (reference sequence). The CDR3 loop is CASSPQGFDYNEQFF. The CDR3 bases are TGTGCCAGCAGCCCGCAGGGGTTTGATTACAATGAGCAGTTCTTC. The full variable domain, rest sourced from reference TRBV7-7 and TRBJ2-1, is GAGVSQSPRYKVTKRGQDVTLRCDPISSHATLYWYQQALGQGPEFLTYFNYEAQPDKSGLPSDRFSAERPEGSISTLTIQRTEQRDSAMYRCASSPQGFDYNEQFFGPGTRLTVL.

The J gene is TRBJ2-5, the V gene TRBV10-3; 9 positions agree with TRBD2. This CDR3 spans 13 amino acids. The J segment lost 6 bases and the V segment lost 6 bases, leaving 5 bases of the junction unmatched. Looked up from germline, CDR1 is ENHRY and CDR2 is SYGVKD. CDR3 sequence (DNA): TGTGCCATCAGCCTAGCGGGGAGACAGACCCAGTACTTC. This encodes CAISLAGRQTQYF.

This clonotype was counted many times. J is TRBJ1-4 and V is TRBV6-6, with 7 bases fitting TRBD1. Germline CDR1 is MNHNY and CDR2 is SVGAGI (reference sequence). After removal of 5 bases from V and 0 bases from J, the junction contained 3 bases not matched to a gene. This CDR3 contains 15 residues. As DNA, the CDR3 is TGTGCCAGCAGTACCGGGACAGCAACTAATGAAAAACTGTTTTTT. It yields the protein CASSTGTATNEKLFF.